The sequence of this T cell receptor (beta chain) was determined in a study of cytomegalovirus exposure and HLA in healthy donors. This CDR3 is 16 amino acids long. Germline V lookup: CDR1 SEHNR, CDR2 FQNEAQ (reference sequence). The V and J ends lost 5 bases and 8 bases respectively, with 21 bases between them. Researchers ran the PCR with 60 Vbeta and 13 Jbeta primers. Clones were read by immunoSEQ multiplex PCR, and TCRdb kept only the in-frame ones, dropping some. Of a few hundred thousand clones listed, roughly 80% were seen once; the top ten hold around 16%. The sample taken for sequencing was PBMCs. This clonotype was sampled from a man in his forties in good health and CMV-seronegative. The V gene is TRBV7-9, the J gene TRBJ1-4; a weak D match, TRBD1 (6 bases). CDR3 sequence (DNA): TGTGCCAGCAGCCGACCCGGGACACCTATAGCCGAAAAACTGTTTTTT. Protein: CASSRPGTPIAEKLFF.